This entry lists 18 T cell receptor beta chains sequenced from one sample in a study of blood T cell repertoires in COVID-19. Sequenced by immunoSEQ multiplex PCR; TCRdb stores in-frame clones only, minus some. Here the sample spans 200,000 to 300,000 clones, over 75% being singletons. The specimen was peripheral blood. These receptors were collected from a young woman with acute or convalescent COVID-19.

DNA for the CDR3: TGTGCCAGCAGCGTAGATGGAGGAGTGGGGAAGCCCCAGCATTTT. Protein: CASSVDGGVGKPQHF. The chain couples TRBV9 to TRBJ1-5; unclear D gene. V was trimmed by 0 bases and J by 8 bases, leaving 15 bases between them. The CDR3 is made up of 15 amino acids. Germline CDR1 reads SGDLS; CDR2 reads YYNGEE. The full variable domain, in which reference TRBV9 and TRBJ1-5 provide the parts outside the CDR3, is DSGVTQTPKHLITATGQRVTLRCSPRSGDLSVYWYQQSLDQGLQFLIQYYNGEERAKGNILERFSAQQFPDLHSELNLSSLELGDSALYFCASSVDGGVGKPQHFGDGTRLSIL.

This chain joins TRBV27 and TRBJ1-2, with D possibly being TRBD1 (6 bases). The V end lost 5 bases, the J end lost 4 bases, and 26 bases lay between the germline ends. This CDR3 spans 18 amino acids. The germline CDR1 and CDR2 sequences are MNHEY and SMNVEV (reference sequence). The CDR3 nucleotides are TGTGCCAGCAGTCAGAACACGGACAGAGCCGTTACACTCTATGGCTACACCTTC. Its protein product is CASSQNTDRAVTLYGYTF.

The chain joins TRBV24-1 to TRBJ2-1; 10 nucleotides line up with TRBD2. V was pared by 2 bases and J by 0 bases, with 3 bases of the junction left unmatched. From germline, CDR1 is KGHDR and CDR2 SFDVKD. This CDR3 comprises 17 residues. Here the CDR3 reads CATSDWTSGASYNEQFF. Here the CDR3 DNA reads TGTGCCACCAGTGATTGGACTAGCGGAGCCTCCTACAATGAGCAGTTCTTC.

CDR3 in amino acids: CATSRDTTGSQTYEQYF. CDR3 nucleotide sequence: TGTGCCACCAGCAGAGATACGACAGGGTCCCAAACCTACGAGCAGTACTTC. This chain connects TRBV15 to TRBJ2-7; 7 nucleotides line up with TRBD1. The CDR3 is made up of 17 amino acids. The germline V gene has CDR1 LNHNV and CDR2 YYDKDF (reference sequence). V was pared by 0 bases and J by 2 bases, with 10 bases of the junction left unmatched.

The gene calls are TRBV23-1 and TRBJ1-2; possible D gene TRBD1, 6 bases. TRBV23-1 is flagged as an ORF with uncertain function. V was pared by 2 bases and J by 4 bases, with 17 bases between. The length of the CDR3 is 16 residues. The CDR3 region is CASSQPDRPSSYGYTF. The CDR3 DNA reads as TGCGCCAGCAGTCAACCAGACAGGCCCTCCTCCTATGGCTACACCTTC.

This chain connects TRBV5-1 to TRBJ2-7, with D perhaps TRBD2 (5 bases). The V end was cut by 4 bases, the J end by 4 bases, with 21 bases between. The CDR3 length is 16 residues. The germline V gene encodes CDR1 SGHRS and CDR2 YFSETQ. The CDR3 reads CASSPETTRRGYEQYF. As DNA, the CDR3 is TGCGCCAGCAGCCCAGAGACAACCCGGAGAGGGTACGAGCAGTACTTC. Drawing the rest from reference TRBV5-1 and TRBJ2-7, the complete variable domain is KAGVTQTPRYLIKTRGQQVTLSCSPISGHRSVSWYQQTPGQGLQFLFEYFSETQRNKGNFPGRFSGRQFSNSRSEMNVSTLELGDSALYLCASSPETTRRGYEQYFGPGTRLTVT.

The J gene is TRBJ2-2, the V gene TRBV5-1; D perhaps matches TRBD2 (6 bases). The CDR3 spans 15 residues. The V end lost 4 bases, the J end lost 5 bases, and 15 bases lay between the germline ends. CDR1 and CDR2 (germline): SGHRS, YFSETQ. The CDR3 reads CASSRTGGETGELFF. The CDR3 region has the DNA TGCGCCAGCAGCCGGACCGGAGGGGAGACCGGGGAGCTGTTTTTT.

The chain has TRBV6-2 or TRBV6-3 and TRBJ2-7; 9 nucleotides match TRBD1. The CDR3 sequence is 16 residues long. CDR1 is MNHEY and CDR2 is SVGEGT in the germline V gene. Trimming cost V 4 bases and J 1 base; bases outside gene matches: 8. CDR3 nucleotides: TGTGCCAGCAGTTCCCAAACAGGGGGCGCTTCCTACGAGCAGTACTTC. Translating gives CASSSQTGGASYEQYF.

This clone occurred once. The chain couples TRBV9 to TRBJ2-7; 10 bases fit TRBD2. Trimming at V came to 3 bases and at J to 2 bases, leaving 2 bases not matched to a gene. The CDR3 is 14 residues long. The germline V gene has CDR1 SGDLS and CDR2 YYNGEE. As DNA, the CDR3 is TGTGCCAGCAGCGGAGCGGGAGGGCCCTACGAGCAGTACTTC. Translation gives CASSGAGGPYEQYF.

The J gene is TRBJ2-7, the V gene TRBV27; unclear D gene. The CDR3 covers 12 residues. Germline CDR1 is MNHEY and CDR2 is SMNVEV (reference sequence). Trimming shortened V by 8 bases and J by 4 bases, and 12 bases separated the two germline ends. DNA for the CDR3: TGTGCCAGCGGTCCGCTCGGGTACGAGCAGTACTTC. Translating gives CASGPLGYEQYF.

The chain employs TRBV29-1 and TRBJ2-1; TRBD2 matches 7 bases. J lost 14 bases, V lost 4 bases, and 5 bases had no gene match. Germline CDR1 SQVTM, CDR2 ANQGSEA. This CDR3 is 10 amino acids long. In nucleotides, the CDR3 is TGCAGCGTTGCCCGTGGGGGGGAGTTCTTC. This codes for CSVARGGEFF.

This sequence joins TRBV25-1 and TRBJ2-1; no firm D call. Trimming removed 2 bases at V and 6 bases at J, with 5 bases between. This CDR3 region has 12 residues. The germline gives CDR1 MGHDK, CDR2 SYGVNS. The CDR3 DNA follows: TGTGCCAGCAGTGAAAGAGGCAATGAGCAGTTCTTC. This translates into CASSERGNEQFF.

This chain links TRBV6-2 or TRBV6-3 with TRBJ1-1; D ambiguous. CDR1 and CDR2 from the germline V gene are MNHEY and SVGEGT. V was cut by 1 base and J by 4 bases, with 7 bases left in between. The CDR3 contains 13 residues. CDR3 region: CASSYYSGTEAFF. CDR3 DNA: TGTGCCAGCAGTTACTACAGCGGCACTGAAGCTTTCTTT.

The sample holds many counts of this clone. The chain is built from TRBV19 and TRBJ1-5; 7 bases are shared with TRBD1. CDR1 LNHDA and CDR2 SQIVND come from the germline V gene (reference sequence). V shed 1 base, J shed 0 bases, and the junction held 3 bases outside the gene matches. The CDR3 loop spans 16 amino acids. The CDR3 DNA is TGTGCCAGTAGTATAGTTACAGGGGATAGCAATCAGCCCCAGCATTTT. It codes for CASSIVTGDSNQPQHF.

The rearrangement joins TRBV19 to TRBJ1-1; 7 bases align to TRBD1. The junction had 1 base not matched to a gene; V was cut back by 2 bases and J by 1 base. CDR3 length: 14 residues. Germline values: CDR1 LNHDA, CDR2 SQIVND (reference sequence). In nucleotides, the CDR3 is TGTGCCAGTAGTATACCAGGGGGGAACACTGAAGCTTTCTTT. Its translation is CASSIPGGNTEAFF.

V usage is TRBV4-1 and J usage is TRBJ1-1; TRBD1 might be the D (5 bases). The germline CDR1 and CDR2 sequences are MGHRA and YSYEKL. This CDR3 region has 15 residues. Deletions cut 2 bases from V and 1 base from J, with 11 bases between. CDR3 in amino acids: CASSQQGNKNTEAFF. CDR3 DNA sequence: TGCGCCAGCAGCCAACAGGGAAATAAGAACACTGAAGCTTTCTTT.

The V call is TRBV9, the J call TRBJ2-3; D is undetermined. CDR3 length: 12 residues. The V gene lost 4 bases and the J gene lost 2 bases, with 5 bases spanning the gap. Per the germline V gene, CDR1 is SGDLS and CDR2 is YYNGEE. CDR3 in amino acids: CASSPVTDTQYF. The CDR3 bases are TGTGCCAGCAGCCCTGTCACAGATACGCAGTATTTT.

The rearrangement joins TRBV6-2 or TRBV6-3 to TRBJ2-5, with 7 bases lining up with TRBD2. There are 16 residues in the CDR3. J was trimmed by 1 base and V by 0 bases; bases with no gene match: 5. Germline V CDR1 and CDR2: MNHEY, SVGEGT. CDR3 loop: CASSYSSGTLQETQYF. The DNA of the CDR3 is TGTGCCAGCAGTTACTCCAGCGGGACCCTCCAAGAGACCCAGTACTTC.